This TCR beta chain was sequenced for a study of response to subunit inactivated influenza vaccine. Whole-study results and caveats: Authors suggested each seasonal flu vaccination may recruit only limited numbers of new T cells.

Each CDR3 protein is one row after TCRdb ran MiXCR on the RT-PCR reads. The repertoire holds around 470,000 distinct CDR3 sequences, with around 7.7% as singletons. This clonotype showed up many times. The antigen is undetermined. CDR1 and CDR2 (germline): LNHNV, YYDKDF (reference sequence). The V and J ends lost 0 bases and 4 bases respectively, with 15 bases between them. The CDR3 loop spans 16 amino acids. The receptor was isolated from a man between 50 and 69 years old who received an inactivated influenza vaccine. The chain carries TRBV15 and TRBJ1-2, with D tentatively TRBD1 (5 bases). The sequenced sample was PBMCs from blood, obtained roughly 24 months after vaccination. CDR3 sequence reads: CATSRDMLGDRYGYTF. CDR3 coding DNA: TGTGCCACCAGCAGAGATATGCTGGGGGATCGCTATGGCTACACCTTC.